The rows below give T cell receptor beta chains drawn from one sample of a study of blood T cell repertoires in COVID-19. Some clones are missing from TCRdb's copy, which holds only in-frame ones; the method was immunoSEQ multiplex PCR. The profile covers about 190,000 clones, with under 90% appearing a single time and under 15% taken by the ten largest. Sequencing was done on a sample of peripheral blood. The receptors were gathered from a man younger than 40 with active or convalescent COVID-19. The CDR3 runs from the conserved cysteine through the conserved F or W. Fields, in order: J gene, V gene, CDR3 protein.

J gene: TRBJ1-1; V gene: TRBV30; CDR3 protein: CAWSEKDGGNTEAFF
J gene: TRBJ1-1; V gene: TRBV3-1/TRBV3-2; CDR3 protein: CASSQHWGQGSTEAFF
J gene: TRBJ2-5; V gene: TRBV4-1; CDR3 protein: CASSQEGDSRAETQYF
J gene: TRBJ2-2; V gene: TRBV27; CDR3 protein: CASRLAGEQTGELFF
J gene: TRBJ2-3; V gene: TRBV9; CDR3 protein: CASSPGASGGTDTQYF
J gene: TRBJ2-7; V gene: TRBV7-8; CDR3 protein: CASSGGPSGTSYEQYF
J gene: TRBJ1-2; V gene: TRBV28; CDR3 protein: CASRPGTFYGYTF
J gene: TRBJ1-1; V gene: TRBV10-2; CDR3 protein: CASSEWDTNTEAFF
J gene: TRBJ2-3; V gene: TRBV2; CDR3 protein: CASIQDRSSPDTQYF
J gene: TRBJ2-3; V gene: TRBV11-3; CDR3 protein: CASSLGTGGTTDTQYF
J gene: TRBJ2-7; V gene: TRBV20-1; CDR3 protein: CSAWGGGEQYF
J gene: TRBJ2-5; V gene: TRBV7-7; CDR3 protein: CASSFAGLGSGETQYF
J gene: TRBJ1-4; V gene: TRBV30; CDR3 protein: CAWRDGTTNEKLFF
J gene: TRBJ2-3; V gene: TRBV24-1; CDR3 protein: CATSSISGSDTDTQYF
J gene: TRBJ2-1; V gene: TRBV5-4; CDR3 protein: CASSLGRAGTSGRSNEQFF
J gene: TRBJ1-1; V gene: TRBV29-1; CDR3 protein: CSVTGDREYAEAFF
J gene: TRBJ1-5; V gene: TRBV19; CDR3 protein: CASWDRVDNQPQHF
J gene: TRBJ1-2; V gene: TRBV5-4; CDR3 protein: CASSLGQGSAYGYTF
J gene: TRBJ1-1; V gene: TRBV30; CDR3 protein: CAWSGAGLRQVF
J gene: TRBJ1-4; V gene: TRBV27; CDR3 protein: CASSSRLSPRNEKLFF
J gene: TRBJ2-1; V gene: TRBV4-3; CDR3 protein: CASSQALGRTSGRDNEQFF